This T cell receptor (delta chain) comes out of a study of Vδ1+ human thymocytes. About this clone: Antigen unknown.

The template was reverse-transcribed extracted RNA. The CDR3 regions were amplified by multiplex PCR from V-gene primers to a constant-region primer. TCRdb re-processed the multiplex PCR reads via CATT. The table records under 80,000 delta-chain clones, approximately 34% of them present only once. CDR3 size: 25 residues. Germline loops: CDR1 TSWWSYY, CDR2 QGS. Trimming took 4 bases from V and 2 from J; bases not matched to a gene: 35. General study points: Highly polyclonal TRG and TRD repertoires with Gaussian CDR3 length distributions appeared in thymus.

The material sequenced was Vdelta1+ gamma-delta thymocytes from the thymus. Subset given: FACS-sorted CD3+ TCRalphabeta- TCRVdelta1+ TCRVdelta2- thymocytes. The chain couples TRDV1 to TRDJ1; 9 bases match TRDD2. This TCR came from a boy less than two years old who had congenital heart surgery. The CDR3 spells CALGGRLPTFRVLGARLWPTDKLIF. The CDR3 DNA reads TGTGCTCTTGGGGGGCGCCTTCCTACGTTTAGGGTACTGGGTGCGAGACTATGGCCGACCGATAAACTCATCTTT.